These 26 T cell receptor beta chains were sequenced from one sample in a study of T cells in Graves' hyperthyroidism and ophthalmopathy. RNA transcripts gave rise to amplified TCR beta CDR3 regions. The TCR CDR3 first-round RT-PCR relied on the HTBI primer set. In TCRdb, the multiplex PCR reads were re-called with MiXCR into one record per CDR3 protein. The sample has about half a million distinct CDR3 sequences, about 15% seen once; the top ten hold 25% to 35%. Material: blood. Every receptor here comes from a woman aged 25 to 39 with Graves' ophthalmopathy.

This rearrangement joins TRBV19 to TRBJ2-4; D assignment may be TRBD1 or TRBD2 (5 bases each). Trimming stripped 6 bases from V and 10 bases from J, with 10 bases between. There are 11 residues in the CDR3. Germline V lookup: CDR1 LNHDA, CDR2 SQIVND (reference sequence). CDR3 nucleotide sequence: TGTGCCAGTAGGGGGGTCGGGATTCAGTACTTC. As protein: CASRGVGIQYF.

The V call is TRBV5-1, the J call TRBJ2-5; possibly TRBD2 for D (6 bases). Looked up from germline, CDR1 is SGHRS and CDR2 is YFSETQ. Trimming stripped 4 bases from V and 13 bases from J, with 17 bases between. The CDR3 runs 12 residues. CDR3 in DNA: TGCGCCAGCAGCCCCGGGACTTATGCCGCGTACTTC. This codes for CASSPGTYAAYF.

DNA for the CDR3: TGTGCCAGCAGTTTGGTGGGACTAGTCACCGGGGAGCTGTTTTTT. Translation gives CASSLVGLVTGELFF. The genes are TRBV27 and TRBJ2-2; TRBD2 aligns across 8 bases. Germline V CDR1 and CDR2: MNHEY, SMNVEV (reference sequence). Trimming cost V 3 bases and J 4 bases; bases outside gene matches: 4. There are 15 residues in the CDR3.

This clonotype was seen repeatedly, ten times or more. The chain carries TRBV6-2 or TRBV6-3 and TRBJ1-5, with unresolved D. CDR3 length: 16 residues. Per germline, CDR1 MNHEY and CDR2 SVGEGT. V was pared by 2 bases and J by 5 bases, with 16 bases between. The CDR3 sequence: CASSYRETYHHQPQHF. Here the CDR3 DNA reads TGTGCCAGCAGTTACCGGGAAACATACCACCATCAGCCCCAGCATTTT.

The chain couples TRBV7-8 to TRBJ2-7; no reliable D call. V lost 0 bases and J lost 2, with 8 bases in between. The CDR3 loop spans 14 amino acids. In germline, CDR1 is SGHVS, CDR2 FQNEAQ. CDR3 in amino acids: CASSLAYRAYEQYF. The CDR3 nucleotides are TGTGCCAGCAGCTTAGCTTATAGGGCCTACGAGCAGTACTTC.

This clonotype appeared many times. The chain links TRBV6-2 or TRBV6-3 to TRBJ1-1, with a weak D call TRBD1 (6 bases). Trimming cost V 0 bases and J 6 bases, with 17 bases left between them. The CDR3 loop spans 16 amino acids. In germline, CDR1 is MNHEY, CDR2 SVGEGT. The CDR3 spells CASSYSAGAHRSEAFF. DNA for the CDR3: TGTGCCAGCAGTTACTCGGCGGGGGCACACCGGTCTGAAGCTTTCTTT.

This clonotype was observed a handful of times. J is TRBJ2-7 and V is TRBV30, with 14 nucleotides matching TRBD2. The V gene's germline CDR1 is GTSNPN and CDR2 SVGIG (reference sequence). This CDR3 comprises 18 residues. The CDR3 region has the DNA TGTGCTTTTTCCGGACTTGGGACTAGCGGGAGATGGCTCTACGAGCAGTACTTC. Its protein is CAFSGLGTSGRWLYEQYF.

This clonotype was detected a few times. This chain joins TRBV5-5 and TRBJ2-2, with D possibly TRBD1 on 6 matching bases. The CDR3 is 15 residues long. Germline V gives CDR1 SGHKS, CDR2 YYEKEE (reference sequence). Trimming stripped 5 bases from V and 3 bases from J, with 14 bases between. The CDR3 loop is CASRWGPIHTGELFF. The CDR3 DNA sequence: TGTGCCAGCAGATGGGGGCCAATCCACACCGGGGAGCTGTTTTTT.

The gene calls are TRBV28 and TRBJ2-2; perhaps TRBD2 as D (5 bases). The CDR3 is 15 residues long. Germline V gives CDR1 MDHEN, CDR2 SYDVKM. Trimming shortened V by 6 bases and J by 6 bases, and 17 bases separated the two germline ends. The CDR3 nucleotides read TGTGCCAGCAGCGATGGTCCGGGGTTTTCCGGGGAGCTGTTTTTT. Its protein product is CASSDGPGFSGELFF.

At least ten counts were recorded for this clonotype. V and J are TRBV18 and TRBJ2-4; possible D gene TRBD2, 6 bases. The ends were cut back, 8 bases at V and 0 bases at J, with 14 bases in the middle. Germline V gene lookup returns CDR1 KGHSH and CDR2 LQKENI. The CDR3 loop spans 15 amino acids. The CDR3 DNA reads TGTGCCAGCCTCCGGGAGCTTCTAGCCAAAAACATTCAGTACTTC. It is translated as CASLRELLAKNIQYF.

DNA for the CDR3: TGTGCCATCAGTGAGTCGATTTATGCAGGTGACGGAAACACCATATATTTT. The encoded protein is CAISESIYAGDGNTIYF. The chain is built from TRBV10-3 and TRBJ1-3; D is unresolved. V was clipped by 0 bases and J by 4 bases, with 16 bases between them. This CDR3 region has 17 residues. Germline CDR1 and CDR2: ENHRY and SYGVKD.

J is TRBJ2-5 and V is TRBV15; D not certain. Looked up from germline, CDR1 is LNHNV and CDR2 is YYDKDF (reference sequence). The CDR3 runs to 12 residues. Trimming shortened V by 0 bases and J by 7 bases, and 6 bases separated the two germline ends. Here the CDR3 reads CATSRDRMTQYF. The CDR3, as DNA: TGTGCCACCAGCAGAGATCGGATGACCCAGTACTTC.

This clonotype has ten or more counts. V and J are TRBV28 and TRBJ2-7; tentatively, D is TRBD1 (6 bases). CDR3 length: 15 residues. Trimming stripped 4 bases from V and 3 bases from J, with 16 bases between. Per the germline V gene, CDR1 is MDHEN and CDR2 is SYDVKM. The CDR3 is CASSSLRTAYYEQYF. CDR3 nucleotides: TGTGCCAGCAGTTCCCTTCGGACAGCCTACTACGAGCAGTACTTC. Combining the CDR3 with reference TRBV28 and TRBJ2-7 gives the whole variable domain DVKVTQSSRYLVKRTGEKVFLECVQDMDHENMFWYRQDPGLGLRLIYFSYDVKMKEKGDIPEGYSVSREKKERFSLILESASTNQTSMYLCASSSLRTAYYEQYFGPGTRLTVT.

This clonotype was counted only a few times. The rearrangement joins TRBV5-8 to TRBJ2-7; 7 bases line up with TRBD2. The CDR3 extends over 18 amino acids. Trimming removed 3 bases from V and 3 bases from J; junction bases left unmatched: 18. Germline CDR1 SGHTS, CDR2 YDEGEE. CDR3: CASSSDFGTRGGLYEQYF. CDR3 DNA sequence: TGTGCCAGCAGCTCCGATTTCGGTACACGCGGGGGACTCTACGAGCAGTACTTC.

This clonotype was found many times. The V gene is TRBV28, the J gene TRBJ1-5, with a possible D match to TRBD1 (6 bases). CDR3 size: 16 residues. Germline CDR1 is MDHEN and CDR2 is SYDVKM. The V gene lost 1 base and the J gene lost 2 bases, with 12 bases spanning the gap. CDR3 coding DNA: TGTGCCAGCAGTTTATTGGTACAGGGCGGCAATCAGCCCCAGCATTTT. Translation gives CASSLLVQGGNQPQHF. Based on the CDR3 plus reference TRBV28 and TRBJ1-5, the full variable domain is DVKVTQSSRYLVKRTGEKVFLECVQDMDHENMFWYRQDPGLGLRLIYFSYDVKMKEKGDIPEGYSVSREKKERFSLILESASTNQTSMYLCASSLLVQGGNQPQHFGDGTRLSIL.

This clonotype was seen more than once but under ten times. A much larger clone differs from this one at a single base, so this may be a read error. The CDR3 DNA reads as TGTGCCAGCAGCCCTCAAGTAGCGGCTTTCTACGAGCAGTACTTC. Protein product: CASSPQVAAFYEQYF. The rearrangement joins TRBV3-1 to TRBJ2-7, with D possibly matching TRBD2 (6 bases). Looked up from germline, CDR1 is LGHDT and CDR2 is YNNKEL (reference sequence). Deletions cut 4 bases from V and 3 bases from J, with 16 bases between. This CDR3 contains 15 residues.

This clonotype was seen repeatedly, ten times or more. The J gene is TRBJ2-3, the V gene TRBV29-1, with no clear D. V gave up 6 bases and J gave up 1 base, with 8 bases separating them. This CDR3 spans 12 amino acids. Germline-derived CDR1 and CDR2 are SQVTM and ANQGSEA. CDR3 DNA: TGCAGCGTAGACCGAGGCACAGATACGCAGTATTTT. Its translation is CSVDRGTDTQYF.

The chain joins TRBV25-1 to TRBJ2-5, with D perhaps matching TRBD2 (6 bases). Germline assignment: CDR1 MGHDK and CDR2 SYGVNS. The CDR3 sequence is 14 residues long. The V end was cut by 6 bases, the J end by 3 bases, with 14 bases between. The CDR3 coding sequence is TGTGCCAGCAGCCGCCGCGGAGGGGAAGAGACCCAGTACTTC. Protein sequence: CASSRRGGEETQYF. Full variable domain (rest looked up from reference TRBV25-1 and TRBJ2-5): EADIYQTPRYLVIGTGKKITLECSQTMGHDKMYWYQQDPGMELHLIHYSYGVNSTEKGDLSSESTVSRIRTEHFPLTLESARPSHTSQYLCASSRRGGEETQYFGPGTRLLVL.

This clonotype has only a few counts. The J gene is TRBJ2-1, the V gene TRBV4-2; TRBD1 matches 9 bases. Trimming took 3 bases from V and 7 from J; bases not matched to a gene: 10. Germline CDR1 reads LGHNA; CDR2 reads YNFKEQ. The CDR3 has 16 residues. The CDR3 reads CASSQETQGTGNEQFF. In DNA, the CDR3 is TGTGCCAGCAGCCAGGAAACTCAAGGGACAGGGAATGAGCAGTTCTTC.

In its sample, this clonotype was seen a few times. The chain combines TRBV30 with TRBJ1-1, with D perhaps matching TRBD1 (5 bases). Germline loops: CDR1 GTSNPN, CDR2 SVGIG (reference sequence). The CDR3 is made up of 14 amino acids. Trimming cost V 0 bases and J 5 bases, with 13 bases left between them. CDR3 DNA: TGTGCCTGGAGTGTCGGGGCCGGAGGGACTGAAGCTTTCTTT. Translated, it gives CAWSVGAGGTEAFF.

There are many counts of this clonotype. The chain couples TRBV5-1 to TRBJ2-7, with a tentative D call TRBD2 (6 bases). Germline values: CDR1 SGHRS, CDR2 YFSETQ. Deletions cut 4 bases from V and 3 bases from J, with 14 bases between. The CDR3 consists of 14 residues. The CDR3 coding sequence is TGCGCCAGCAGCCCAGTGGGACTTAACTACGAGCAGTACTTC. As protein: CASSPVGLNYEQYF.

This sequence joins TRBV19 and TRBJ1-1; D not resolved. Trimming shortened V by 3 bases and J by 6 bases, and 14 bases separated the two germline ends. The CDR3 spans 14 residues. Germline V gene sequence: CDR1 LNHDA, CDR2 SQIVND (reference sequence). CDR3 loop: CASSMQEQRAEAFF. The CDR3, as DNA: TGTGCCAGTAGTATGCAGGAGCAGAGGGCTGAAGCTTTCTTT.

At least ten counts were recorded for this clonotype. The V gene is TRBV12-3 or TRBV12-4, the J gene TRBJ1-1; D is unclear. V dropped 2 bases and J dropped 4 bases, with 8 bases sitting between them. This CDR3 comprises 13 residues. CDR3 DNA: TGTGCCAGCAGTTTAAAGTCGCGCACTGAAGCTTTCTTT. Protein: CASSLKSRTEAFF.

This clonotype was detected a few times. The rearrangement uses TRBV10-3 and TRBJ2-7; no clear D gene. Germline CDR1 reads ENHRY; CDR2 reads SYGVKD. The CDR3 has 14 residues. Trimming took 2 bases from V and 0 from J, leaving 8 bases between them. The CDR3 is CAISEEWASYEQYF. CDR3 DNA: TGTGCCATCAGTGAGGAGTGGGCCTCCTACGAGCAGTACTTC.

The chain couples TRBV12-3 or TRBV12-4 to TRBJ2-7; 8 positions agree with TRBD1. The CDR3 spans 14 residues. V shed 3 bases and J 3 bases; nucleotides not matched to a gene: 4. The CDR3 DNA reads TGTGCCAGCAGTTTGACAGGGGAAATCTACGAGCAGTACTTC. Its translation is CASSLTGEIYEQYF.

The chain recombines TRBV6-1 with TRBJ2-1; tentatively, D is TRBD2 (5 bases). The V end was cut by 6 bases, the J end by 2 bases, with 11 bases between. The germline CDR1 and CDR2 sequences are MNHNS and SASEGT. The CDR3 length is 14 residues. DNA of the CDR3: TGTGCCAGCAGCGGAGGCACTGCCTACAATGAGCAGTTCTTC. This translates into CASSGGTAYNEQFF.